This note documents a single T cell receptor beta chain sequence. This sample is part of a study of blood T cell repertoires in COVID-19. Overall study: The study drew acute and convalescent COVID-19 samples from the United States, Italy and Spain.

The CDR3 extends over 14 amino acids. The V segment lost 2 bases and the J segment 4 bases; nucleotides outside the gene matches: 5. CDR1 is SGHRS, CDR2 YFSETQ, per germline. Source study methods: The assay estimated nucleated cells by amplifying reference gene primers. The repertoire was sequenced with immunoSEQ multiplex PCR; TCRdb's copy has only in-frame clones and lacks some. For V, J and clone size, that table is used; D and trimming come from the DNA. The sample has 300,000 to 350,000 clones, approximately 83% seen once; the top ten hold roughly 2.2%. This chain connects TRBV5-1 to TRBJ2-7; 8 positions agree with TRBD1. The specimen sequenced was PBMCs or T cells enriched from blood (not recorded which). The receptor's source is a man aged 25 to 45 who had recovered from COVID-19. CDR3 in DNA: TGCGCCAGCAGCTTAGGACAGGGAAGATACGAGCAGTACTTC. Its translation is CASSLGQGRYEQYF.